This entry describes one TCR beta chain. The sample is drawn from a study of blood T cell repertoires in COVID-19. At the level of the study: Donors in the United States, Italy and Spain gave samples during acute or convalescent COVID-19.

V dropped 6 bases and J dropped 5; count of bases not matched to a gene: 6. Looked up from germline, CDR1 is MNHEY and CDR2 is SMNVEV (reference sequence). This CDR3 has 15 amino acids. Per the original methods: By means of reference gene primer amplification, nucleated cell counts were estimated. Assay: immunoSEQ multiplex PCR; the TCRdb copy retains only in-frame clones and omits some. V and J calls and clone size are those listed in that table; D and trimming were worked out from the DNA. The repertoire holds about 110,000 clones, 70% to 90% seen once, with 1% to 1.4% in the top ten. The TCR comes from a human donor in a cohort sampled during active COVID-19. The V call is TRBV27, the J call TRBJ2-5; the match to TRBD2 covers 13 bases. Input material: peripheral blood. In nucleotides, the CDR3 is TGTGCCAGCAGAAGGACTAGCGGGAGCCGGGAGACCCAGTACTTC. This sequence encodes CASRRTSGSRETQYF.